Here is one T cell receptor beta chain with its context. The antigen remains undetermined. Preparing the TCRbeta library involved the use of unique molecular identifiers. TCRdb reanalysed the PCR reads using MiXCR and keeps one entry per CDR3 protein. The table shows about 98,000 distinct CDR3 sequences, with about 22% occurring only once. The data are from a study of T-cell reconstitution after alpha-beta-depleted transplantation in children. Regarding the study as a whole: In patients about two months after transplant, alpha-beta T cells reportedly arose from several hundred expanded graft clones. From surviving recipient T cells and thymic progenitors came the high day-60 TCRbeta diversity observed in some patients. Among T cells one year after transplant, newly produced cells accounted for most counts and diversity.

From germline, CDR1 is MNHNS and CDR2 SASEGT. This CDR3 spans 14 amino acids. Trimming left V 8 bases short and J 0 bases short, with 12 bases between. J is TRBJ2-3 and V is TRBV6-1, with a weak D call TRBD2 (5 bases). The clonotype was recovered from a boy younger than 10 with acute lymphoblastic leukemia, due to receive a stem cell transplant. Sequenced material: PBMCs, taken before TCRalphabeta/CD19-depleted stem cell transplant. In DNA form, the CDR3 reads TGTGCCAGCTTTCGTGGGAGTAGCACAGATACGCAGTATTTT. Protein sequence: CASFRGSSTDTQYF.